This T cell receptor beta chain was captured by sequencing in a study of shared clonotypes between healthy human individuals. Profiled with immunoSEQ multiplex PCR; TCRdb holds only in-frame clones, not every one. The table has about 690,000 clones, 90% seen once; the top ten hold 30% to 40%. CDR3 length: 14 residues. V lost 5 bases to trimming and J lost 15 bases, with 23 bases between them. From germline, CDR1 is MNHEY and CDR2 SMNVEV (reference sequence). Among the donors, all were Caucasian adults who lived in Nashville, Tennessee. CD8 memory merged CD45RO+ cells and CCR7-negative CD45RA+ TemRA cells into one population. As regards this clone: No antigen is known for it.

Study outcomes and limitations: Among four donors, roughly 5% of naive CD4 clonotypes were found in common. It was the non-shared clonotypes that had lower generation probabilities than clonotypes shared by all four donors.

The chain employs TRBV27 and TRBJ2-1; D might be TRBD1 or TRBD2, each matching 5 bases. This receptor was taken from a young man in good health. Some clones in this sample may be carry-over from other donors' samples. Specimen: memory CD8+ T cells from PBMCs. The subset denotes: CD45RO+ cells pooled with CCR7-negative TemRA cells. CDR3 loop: CASSPLGLAQGPFF. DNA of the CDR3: TGTGCCAGCAGTCCCCTGGGGCTAGCCCAGGGCCCGTTCTTC.